Included here is one T cell receptor beta chain sequence, with context. Its antigen is still unknown. One base away there is no much larger clone; base qualities are not given. Library prep was done by the immunoSEQ multiplex PCR assay. Rearranged TCR beta chain sequences were amplified using the hsTCRB Kit according to the manufacturer's protocol. An Illumina MiSeq was used to sequence the TCRB libraries. For the original study's pipeline: The kit vendor's proprietary platform handled demultiplexing, trimming and gene mapping. TCRdb provides this immuneACCESS table in a form limited to in-frame rearrangements. Some clones are lacking; in checked studies, under half of them reflect an unresolved V gene, and why the rest are absent is not known. D and trimming come from the DNA, and the V and J calls and clone size come from that table. The sample table shows about 50,000 clones, and roughly 92% are seen once. The ten largest clones add up to roughly 2.3% of the sample.

The sample belongs to a study of a mutant IDH1 vaccine in newly diagnosed glioma (dated by TCRdb to about 2021). With respect to the entire study: Vaccination was initiated 4-6 weeks after radiotherapy alone, or concurrently with temozolomide cycles in the chemotherapy-containing groups. The approximately 30 treated patients were approximately 60% male and about 40% female, with a mean age of approximately 40 years. Before enrollment, most patients had been given radiochemotherapy with temozolomide as standard therapy, while the rest had received either radiotherapy alone or temozolomide alone. The week-35 safety follow-up took place at visit V12, and the week-47 end of study took place at visit V13. Peripheral blood was collected at six visits: V03 (baseline), V05, V07, V10, V12 and V13. For exploratory analyses, longitudinal TCRB deep sequencing was carried out in about 26 treated patients wherever samples were available.

This sample's time point label indicates: week 35, safety follow-up. A 20-mer mutant IDH1 peptide at 300 micrograms in Montanide made up each vaccine dose, which was injected subcutaneously together with topical imiquimod. Patients received eight vaccinations in weeks 1, 3, 5, 7, 11, 15, 19 and 23, corresponding to visits V03 through V10. Donors had newly diagnosed WHO grade 3 or 4 IDH1-mutant astrocytomas with loss of nuclear ATRX. The samples were drawn from NOA16, a multicentre, single-arm, open-label phase I trial in Germany that tested a mutant IDH1 peptide vaccine in humans for the first time. The DNeasy Blood and Tissue Kit was used to extract genomic DNA from EDTA blood for TCRB sequencing. The paper's findings and limits, for the study overall: Pseudoprogression appeared unrelated to alterations in the top peripheral T cell clonotypes detected by TCRB sequencing. Availability determined which PBMC samples were chosen for TCRB deep sequencing. The authors noted that analyses of patient blood samples could not be reproduced because of sample limitations. Across multiple MHC alleles, vaccine-induced immune responses were seen in around 94% of patients.

This clonotype was sampled from a man aged 45-65 years with glioma. Specimen: PBMCs, collected from a glioma patient whose treatment included an IDH1 peptide vaccine.

In nucleotides, the sequence is TGTGCCAGTAGTCTTAGAATATCTGGATCAGATACGCAGTATTTT. This sequence encodes CASSLRISGSDTQYF. This receptor chain uses TRBV19 and TRBJ2-3; no D gene can be assigned with confidence. The germline ends are 16 bases apart after V is trimmed by 5 bases and J by 4 bases. The CDR3 covers 15 residues, taking in both the cysteine and the phenylalanine. Of the read, only the CDR3 DNA is kept; its 45 bases are in frame from base 1. From the germline V gene (reference sequence), CDR1 is LNHDA and CDR2 is SQIVND.